Each of the 3 T cell receptor beta chains below was sequenced from the same sample in a study of blood T cell repertoires in COVID-19. Produced via immunoSEQ multiplex PCR; TCRdb's table is partial and in-frame only. In the table there are under 25,000 clones, roughly 83% of which are singletons. Sequenced material: peripheral blood. These receptors all come from a man in his 70s with acute or convalescent COVID-19.

The chain carries TRBV3-1 (or the pseudogene TRBV3-2) and TRBJ2-7; D ambiguous. The CDR3 consists of 13 residues. CDR1 is LGHDT and CDR2 is YNNKEL in the germline V gene (reference sequence). The ends were cut back, 4 bases at V and 4 bases at J, with 11 bases in the middle. The CDR3 coding sequence is TGTGCCAGCAGCCCTCGTTGGCCGTACGAGCAGTACTTC. This translates into CASSPRWPYEQYF.

This clone appeared a single time. The chain employs TRBV7-9 and TRBJ1-3; D gene unclear. The CDR3 consists of 15 residues. Germline V gene data show CDR1 as SEHNR and CDR2 as FQNEAQ (reference sequence). V dropped 2 bases and J dropped 1 base, with 9 bases sitting between them. The CDR3 reads CASSLYGESGNTIYF. DNA of the CDR3: TGTGCCAGCAGCTTATATGGAGAGTCTGGAAACACCATATATTTT.

Note on this clone: Because the CDR3's place on the DNA is in doubt, the DNA is left out and the CDR3 is given as listed by TCRdb. The V call is TRBV21-1, the J call TRBJ2-5; the table calls TRBD2, which could not be checked here. TRBV21-1 is recorded as a pseudogene. Counting both end residues, the CDR3 totals 18 amino acids. The CDR3 sequence is CASSKRVASGTWRETQYF.